These 32 T cell receptor beta chains were sequenced from one sample in a study of cytomegalovirus exposure and HLA in healthy donors (dated by TCRdb to about 2017). The method behind the library was the immunoSEQ multiplex PCR assay. For the multiplex PCR, a mixture combining 60 forward primers for TCR Vbeta segments and 13 reverse primers for TCR Jbeta segments was used. In its TCRdb copy, this immuneACCESS table keeps in-frame sequences only and misses some clones. Where compared with another copy, unresolved V genes explain less than half of these, and the others have no known cause. A total of 140,000 to 150,000 clones appear in this sample, about 80% of them only once. Of the sample, roughly 2.9% falls within the top ten clones. The material sequenced was PBMCs. The receptors were gathered from a female donor in good health and CMV-seronegative.

In this sample, this clone turned up a few times. The rearrangement uses TRBV10-3 and TRBJ1-2, with 8 bases identical to TRBD1. The germline gives CDR1 ENHRY, CDR2 SYGVKD. Germline trimming cut 3 bases from V and 1 base from J; bases unmatched to any gene: 7. This CDR3 spans 16 amino acids. The CDR3 bases are TGTGCCATCAGTGACAGGGGGCGATCCTTTAACTATGGCTACACCTTC. Translating gives CAISDRGRSFNYGYTF.

The CDR3 sequence: CASSGQASGRAWGELFF. The CDR3 DNA sequence: TGTGCCAGCAGCGGCCAGGCGAGCGGGAGGGCCTGGGGGGAGCTGTTTTTT. The J gene is TRBJ2-2, the V gene TRBV13; TRBD2 aligns across 10 bases. The V gene's germline CDR1 is PRHDT and CDR2 FYEKMQ (reference sequence). V dropped 5 bases and J dropped 8; count of bases not matched to a gene: 14. The CDR3 is made up of 17 amino acids.

The V and J genes are TRBV25-1 and TRBJ2-1, with TRBD1 identical over 7 bases. Germline CDR1 is MGHDK and CDR2 is SYGVNS. The CDR3 loop spans 15 amino acids. V lost 4 bases and J lost 3; bases outside the gene matches: 6. CDR3 sequence: CASSAGQAFYNEQFF. Written as DNA, the CDR3 is TGTGCCAGCAGTGCAGGACAGGCTTTCTACAATGAGCAGTTCTTC.

This chain joins TRBV4-1 and TRBJ2-7, with a possible D match to TRBD2 (7 bases). The CDR3 has 16 residues. V was clipped by 1 base and J by 7 bases, with 20 bases between them. Germline CDR1 MGHRA, CDR2 YSYEKL. The CDR3 protein is CASSQASRGARGEQYF. CDR3 DNA sequence: TGCGCCAGCAGCCAAGCCTCACGGGGGGCCCGGGGTGAGCAGTACTTC.

This clone was counted a single time. The V gene is TRBV9, the J gene TRBJ2-2; the match to TRBD1 covers 9 bases. V lost 4 bases and J lost 0; bases outside the gene matches: 4. The CDR3 is made up of 16 amino acids. Germline V lookup: CDR1 SGDLS, CDR2 YYNGEE. The CDR3 reads CASSNRQGANTGELFF. The CDR3 bases are TGTGCCAGCAGCAACCGACAGGGGGCGAACACCGGGGAGCTGTTTTTT.

This chain joins TRBV6-1 and TRBJ2-3, with TRBD2 matching 13 bases. The CDR3 has 16 amino acids. The junction had 5 bases not matched to a gene; V was cut back by 2 bases and J by 6 bases. Germline V gives CDR1 MNHNS, CDR2 SASEGT. The DNA of the CDR3 is TGTGCCAGCAGTGAAACTAGCGGGGGGGCGGGGGATACGCAGTATTTT. It specifies CASSETSGGAGDTQYF.

This chain connects TRBV27 to TRBJ1-1, with a possible D match to TRBD1 (5 bases). V was trimmed by 3 bases and J by 4 bases, leaving 9 bases between them. The CDR3 sequence is 13 residues long. Germline V lookup: CDR1 MNHEY, CDR2 SMNVEV (reference sequence). CDR3 DNA: TGTGCCAGCAGTTTGGGCAGGGCCACTGAAGCTTTCTTT. Encoded protein: CASSLGRATEAFF.

V usage is TRBV4-2 and J usage is TRBJ2-7; D remains unclear. Trimming shortened V by 0 bases and J by 5 bases, and 11 bases separated the two germline ends. Per the germline V gene, CDR1 is LGHNA and CDR2 is YNFKEQ. The CDR3 spans 14 residues. CDR3 region: CASSQERFYHEQYF. DNA for the CDR3: TGTGCCAGCAGCCAAGAACGTTTCTATCACGAGCAGTACTTC.

The chain joins TRBV2 to TRBJ2-1, with TRBD2 matching 8 bases. J was trimmed by 4 bases and V by 5 bases; bases with no gene match: 7. Germline loops: CDR1 SNHLY, CDR2 FYNNEI. The CDR3 runs to 15 residues. The CDR3 DNA follows: TGTGCCAGCAGTCTTGGGACTAGTCTGTACAATGAGCAGTTCTTC. Its translation: CASSLGTSLYNEQFF. Variable domain in full (rest from reference TRBV2 and TRBJ2-1): EPEVTQTPSHQVTQMGQEVILRCVPISNHLYFYWYRQILGQKVEFLVSFYNNEISEKSEIFDDQFSVERPDGSNFTLKIRSTKLEDSAMYFCASSLGTSLYNEQFFGPGTRLTVL.

The rearrangement joins TRBV28 to TRBJ1-1; D is unresolved. Trimming pared 5 bases from V and 5 bases from J, leaving 21 bases between. The CDR3 runs 16 residues. Germline V gene lookup returns CDR1 MDHEN and CDR2 SYDVKM. The CDR3 loop is CASSRIETRGRTEAFF. The CDR3 nucleotides read TGTGCCAGCAGTCGGATCGAAACGCGAGGTCGGACTGAAGCTTTCTTT.

This rearrangement joins TRBV5-1 to TRBJ1-2; 9 bases match TRBD1. Trimming cost V 6 bases and J 7 bases; bases outside gene matches: 10. Germline CDR1 and CDR2: SGHRS and YFSETQ. The CDR3 totals 14 residues. The DNA for the CDR3 is TGCGCCAGCACCCAGGGACAGGGAGGTAGTGGCTACACCTTC. Translating it yields CASTQGQGGSGYTF.

The chain combines TRBV5-8 with TRBJ2-1; the match to TRBD2 covers 10 bases. The V segment lost 0 bases and the J segment 9 bases; nucleotides outside the gene matches: 6. CDR1 SGHTS and CDR2 YDEGEE come from the germline V gene. CDR3 size: 15 residues. The CDR3 coding sequence is TGTGCCAGCAGCTTGGAGCTAGCGGGAGTGGGTGAGCAGTTCTTC. Protein: CASSLELAGVGEQFF.

The chain has TRBV28 and TRBJ2-1; the D is unclear. Per the germline V gene, CDR1 is MDHEN and CDR2 is SYDVKM. V was clipped by 5 bases and J by 5 bases, with 13 bases between them. This CDR3 spans 14 amino acids. The CDR3 sequence is CASSPRSFHNEQFF. DNA of the CDR3: TGTGCCAGCAGTCCGAGGTCCTTTCACAATGAGCAGTTCTTC.

V usage is TRBV27 and J usage is TRBJ2-1; 12 nucleotides align to TRBD2. The CDR3 totals 18 residues. With V trimmed by 3 bases and J by 10 bases, 16 bases remained unmatched. Germline V lookup: CDR1 MNHEY, CDR2 SMNVEV (reference sequence). DNA of the CDR3: TGTGCCAGCAGTTTCCGGACTAGCGGGAACCCTCCATATCGCGAGCAGTTCTTC. Its protein is CASSFRTSGNPPYREQFF.

This clone was recorded a few times. V gene TRBV6-5 combines with J gene TRBJ1-4, with D possibly matching TRBD1 (6 bases). Germline CDR1 and CDR2: MNHEY and SVGAGI. This CDR3 has 15 residues. The V end was cut by 6 bases, the J end by 4 bases, with 15 bases between. In DNA form, the CDR3 reads TGTGCCAGCAGAGAGACGGGACAAATTAATGAAAAACTGTTTTTT. Its protein product is CASRETGQINEKLFF.

The chain uses TRBV20-1 and TRBJ1-6; D is ambiguous. This CDR3 contains 11 residues. V was cut by 3 bases and J by 10 bases, with 7 bases left in between. Germline-derived CDR1 and CDR2 are DFQATT and SNEGSKA (reference sequence). DNA for the CDR3: TGCAGTGCTAGGCGAGAATCACCCCTCCACTTT. Residues: CSARRESPLHF.

The V call is TRBV5-1, the J call TRBJ2-3, with TRBD1 matching over 7 bases. The V and J ends lost 0 bases and 8 bases, in that order; junction bases with no gene match: 3. The CDR3 has 13 amino acids. Germline-derived CDR1 and CDR2 are SGHRS and YFSETQ. The CDR3 nucleotides are TGCGCCAGCAGCTTGGGAGGGGGCCCTACGCAGTATTTT. The encoded protein is CASSLGGGPTQYF.

J is TRBJ2-7 and V is TRBV27, with 7 bases aligning to TRBD1. J lost 0 bases, V lost 5 bases, and 4 bases had no gene match. Germline CDR1 reads MNHEY; CDR2 reads SMNVEV (reference sequence). The CDR3 is made up of 14 amino acids. CDR3: CASSGTARSYEQYF. The CDR3 DNA reads as TGTGCCAGCAGTGGGACAGCGCGCTCCTACGAGCAGTACTTC.

V and J are TRBV4-2 and TRBJ2-1; 14 bases agree with TRBD2. This CDR3 is 18 amino acids long. The junction had 12 bases not matched to a gene; V was cut back by 2 bases and J by 9 bases. The germline gives CDR1 LGHNA, CDR2 YNFKEQ. The chain's CDR3 is CASSQPPAGTSGSLEQFF. CDR3 in DNA: TGTGCCAGCAGCCAACCCCCAGCCGGGACTAGCGGGAGTCTTGAGCAGTTCTTC.

The rearrangement joins TRBV7-8 to TRBJ2-2, with TRBD1 matching over 7 bases. V dropped 1 base and J dropped 6; count of bases not matched to a gene: 8. The germline V gene has CDR1 SGHVS and CDR2 FQNEAQ. The CDR3 has 16 amino acids. The CDR3 sequence: CASSLEGQLFPGELFF. The CDR3 DNA follows: TGTGCCAGCAGCTTAGAGGGACAGTTATTTCCCGGGGAGCTGTTTTTT.

This clone was picked up a small number of times. The V gene is TRBV6-5, the J gene TRBJ1-6, with TRBD1 identical over 7 bases. The CDR3 totals 14 residues. The germline CDR1 and CDR2 sequences are MNHEY and SVGAGI. J lost 6 bases, V lost 6 bases, and 5 bases had no gene match. The CDR3: CASSNRGFNSPLHF. The CDR3, as DNA: TGTGCCAGCAGCAACAGGGGTTTTAATTCACCCCTCCACTTT.

J is TRBJ1-2 and V is TRBV6-6; tentatively, D is TRBD1 (6 bases). Germline-derived CDR1 and CDR2 are MNHNY and SVGAGI (reference sequence). The CDR3 loop spans 13 amino acids. Trimming stripped 2 bases from V and 8 bases from J, with 12 bases between. CDR3: CASSYGGGRGYTF. In nucleotides, the CDR3 is TGTGCCAGCAGTTACGGGGGGGGCAGGGGCTACACCTTC.

This clone came up a few times. In nucleotides, the CDR3 is TGTGCCAGTAGTGGGACTAGCGGGGGTACAGATACGCAGTATTTT. Protein product: CASSGTSGGTDTQYF. The rearrangement joins TRBV19 to TRBJ2-3; 14 bases fit TRBD2. The trim removed 5 bases at V and 3 bases at J, leaving 1 base unmatched. The CDR3 has 15 residues. Germline values: CDR1 LNHDA, CDR2 SQIVND (reference sequence).

The chain employs TRBV27 and TRBJ2-7; TRBD1 matches 10 bases. With V trimmed by 5 bases and J by 4 bases, 14 bases remained unmatched. CDR1 and CDR2 (germline): MNHEY, SMNVEV (reference sequence). The CDR3 has 17 residues. CDR3: CASSHWAGTGVYYEQYF. In DNA, the CDR3 is TGTGCCAGCAGTCACTGGGCCGGGACAGGGGTGTATTACGAGCAGTACTTC.

This chain uses TRBV30 with TRBJ1-1; unclear D gene. The CDR3 covers 10 residues. The ends were cut back, 5 bases at V and 5 bases at J, with 6 bases in the middle. Germline-derived CDR1 and CDR2 are GTSNPN and SVGIG (reference sequence). The CDR3 sequence is CAWEATEAFF. The CDR3 DNA reads TGTGCCTGGGAGGCGACTGAAGCTTTCTTT.

V usage is TRBV28 and J usage is TRBJ1-2; D uncertain. CDR1 is MDHEN and CDR2 is SYDVKM in the germline V gene. V gave up 3 bases and J gave up 8 bases, with 16 bases separating them. This CDR3 is 14 amino acids long. The CDR3 sequence is CASSFLSGGYGYTF. In nucleotides, the CDR3 is TGTGCCAGCAGTTTCCTCTCAGGAGGATACGGCTACACCTTC.

This sequence joins TRBV4-3 and TRBJ2-3; the match to TRBD1 covers 9 bases. Germline V gene sequence: CDR1 LGHNA, CDR2 YSLEER. The V segment lost 3 bases and the J segment 4 bases; nucleotides outside the gene matches: 8. The CDR3 consists of 16 residues. CDR3 DNA sequence: TGCGCCAGCAGCCACAATCCGGGACAGGGTGCAGATACGCAGTATTTT. Amino acids: CASSHNPGQGADTQYF.

The rearrangement joins TRBV12-2 to TRBJ2-7; the table names TRBD2, a call not compared with the DNA. TRBV12-2 is given as a pseudogene. This CDR3 region has 14 residues. The CDR3 is CASRLGGSSYEQYF. CDR3 DNA sequence: TGTGCAAGTCGCTTAGGAGGGAGCTCCTACGAGCAGTACTTC.

As concerns this clone: The same CDR3 arises from other DNA sequences in this sample as well. J is TRBJ1-4 and V is TRBV11-1; 7 nucleotides align to TRBD1. Germline V gene lookup returns CDR1 SGHAT and CDR2 FQDESV (reference sequence). V shed 3 bases, J shed 6 bases, and the junction held 4 bases outside the gene matches. This CDR3 region has 14 residues. CDR3 protein: CASSFGQGDEKLFF. The CDR3 DNA reads as TGTGCCAGCAGCTTCGGGCAGGGGGATGAAAAACTGTTTTTT.

The rearrangement links TRBV29-1 to TRBJ2-1, with D unresolved. In germline, CDR1 is SQVTM, CDR2 ANQGSEA. The CDR3 extends over 10 amino acids. V was cut by 4 bases and J by 10 bases, with 8 bases left in between. The CDR3 here is CSVAGREQFF. CDR3 DNA: TGCAGCGTTGCAGGCCGCGAGCAGTTCTTC.

This chain uses TRBV5-4 with TRBJ2-6; weak D call: TRBD1 (6 bases). Per germline, CDR1 SGHNT and CDR2 YYREEE (reference sequence). V gave up 4 bases and J gave up 2 bases, with 16 bases separating them. The CDR3 totals 17 residues. CDR3 amino acids: CASSARNREAGANVLTF. CDR3 in DNA: TGTGCCAGCAGCGCTCGAAACAGGGAAGCTGGGGCCAACGTCCTGACTTTC.

This rearrangement joins TRBV5-1 to TRBJ2-2; D possibly corresponds to TRBD2 (6 bases). This CDR3 has 15 amino acids. CDR1 is SGHRS, CDR2 YFSETQ, per germline. V lost 0 bases to trimming and J lost 3 bases, with 9 bases between them. The CDR3 region is CASSLAGGDTGELFF. In DNA, the CDR3 is TGCGCCAGCAGCTTGGCCGGGGGTGACACCGGGGAGCTGTTTTTT.